The 15 T cell receptor beta chains below were found in one sample sequenced in a study of blood T cells in healthy people across ages. A second PCR of 7 to 11 cycles used a sample-barcoded 5' primer and a J-beta primer mix. MiXCR, run by TCRdb on the 5' RACE reads, gives a single entry per CDR3 protein. Of about 780,000 distinct CDR3 sequences in the sample, around 50% were seen once. What was sequenced was blood. Receptors originate from a man older than 75 in good health.

This clonotype has more than one count but fewer than ten. CDR3 bases: TGCGCCAGCAGCTACTCGGGACTAGCGGGAACCTACAATGAGCAGTTCTTC. It translates to CASSYSGLAGTYNEQFF. This chain connects TRBV5-1 to TRBJ2-1; 13 bases fit TRBD2. V lost 3 bases, J lost 2 bases, and 5 bases stayed unmatched. The germline V gene has CDR1 SGHRS and CDR2 YFSETQ. This CDR3 is built from 17 residues.

As for this clonotype: An end of the junction differs from the germline gene, which may be a read error. The V gene is TRBV20-1, the J gene TRBJ2-7; 8 positions match TRBD1. Per the germline V gene, CDR1 is DFQATT and CDR2 is SNEGSKA (reference sequence). The CDR3 covers 17 residues. CDR3 bases: TGTAGTGCTAGAGATCCCCCACGGGGGACAGGTGCCTACGAGCAGTACTTC. Residues: CSARDPPRGTGAYEQYF.

The rearrangement links TRBV6-5 to TRBJ1-2, with TRBD1 identical over 8 bases. CDR1 and CDR2 (germline): MNHEY, SVGAGI. The CDR3 is made up of 15 amino acids. V was clipped by 6 bases and J by 0 bases; unmatched bases: 6. The CDR3 spells CASRYQGAPNYGYTF. CDR3 in DNA: TGTGCCAGCAGATACCAGGGGGCGCCTAACTATGGCTACACCTTC.

This clonotype is a singleton in its sample. The chain recombines TRBV5-1 with TRBJ2-4; D assignment may be TRBD1 or TRBD2 (5 bases each). CDR3 length: 17 residues. The germline V and J ends were trimmed by 1 base and 15 bases, with 29 bases remaining between them. Germline CDR1 reads SGHRS; CDR2 reads YFSETQ. This CDR3 reads CASSLRGPGLRVDERYF. Written as DNA, the CDR3 is TGCGCCAGCAGCTTGAGGGGACCGGGCTTGAGGGTCGACGAGCGGTACTTC.

This chain joins TRBV5-1 and TRBJ2-7, with 10 positions matching TRBD2. CDR1 is SGHRS, CDR2 YFSETQ, per germline. The CDR3 length is 14 residues. The J segment lost 2 bases and the V segment lost 3 bases, leaving 2 bases of the junction unmatched. The CDR3 nucleotides read TGCGCCAGCAGCTGGGGGACTAGCGCCTACGAGCAGTACTTC. It codes for CASSWGTSAYEQYF. Based on the CDR3 plus reference TRBV5-1 and TRBJ2-7, the full variable domain is KAGVTQTPRYLIKTRGQQVTLSCSPISGHRSVSWYQQTPGQGLQFLFEYFSETQRNKGNFPGRFSGRQFSNSRSEMNVSTLELGDSALYLCASSWGTSAYEQYFGPGTRLTVT.

This rearrangement joins TRBV7-9 to TRBJ1-4; tentatively, D is TRBD1 (5 bases). This CDR3 is 13 amino acids long. CDR1 SEHNR and CDR2 FQNEAQ come from the germline V gene (reference sequence). With 4 bases removed from V and 10 bases from J, the gap between germline ends came to 13 bases. The CDR3 region has the DNA TGTGCCAGCAGCTCGGACCAGGGTGGAAAACTGTTTTTT. It codes for CASSSDQGGKLFF.

The chain links TRBV5-1 to TRBJ2-3; D is perhaps TRBD1 (6 bases). Germline CDR1 and CDR2: SGHRS and YFSETQ. The CDR3 totals 15 residues. The germline V and J ends were trimmed by 0 bases and 3 bases, with 11 bases remaining between them. DNA for the CDR3: TGCGCCAGCAGCTTGGCTGCAGGGGAGACAGATACGCAGTATTTT. Protein product: CASSLAAGETDTQYF. The full variable domain, its missing parts supplied by reference TRBV5-1 and TRBJ2-3, is KAGVTQTPRYLIKTRGQQVTLSCSPISGHRSVSWYQQTPGQGLQFLFEYFSETQRNKGNFPGRFSGRQFSNSRSEMNVSTLELGDSALYLCASSLAAGETDTQYFGPGTRLTVL.

Points on this clonotype: Relative to the germline gene, one junction end is altered; a read error may explain this. The chain links TRBV29-1 to TRBJ2-7; D is perhaps TRBD1 or TRBD2 (5 bases each). Germline lookup yields CDR1 SQVTM and CDR2 ANQGSEA. This CDR3 is built from 11 residues. The CDR3 DNA reads as TGCAGCGGTGAAGCAGCAGGGACGTGGTACTTC. Protein sequence: CSGEAAGTWYF.

V gene TRBV3-1 combines with J gene TRBJ2-7; D is perhaps TRBD1 (5 bases). The CDR3 spans 15 residues. V dropped 0 bases and J dropped 4 bases, with 13 bases sitting between them. Germline V gene data show CDR1 as LGHDT and CDR2 as YNNKEL (reference sequence). The CDR3 DNA follows: TGTGCCAGCAGCCAAGATTCACAGGTAACATACGAGCAGTACTTC. It codes for CASSQDSQVTYEQYF.

The chain combines TRBV10-3 with TRBJ2-5; 9 bases are shared with TRBD1. CDR3 length: 14 amino acids. With 6 bases clipped from V and 3 bases from J, the junction kept 5 bases outside the gene matches. The V gene's germline CDR1 is ENHRY and CDR2 SYGVKD. CDR3 loop: CAISPGQGEETQYF. The CDR3 nucleotides read TGTGCCATCAGCCCGGGACAGGGTGAAGAGACCCAGTACTTC.

Note on this clonotype: A junction boundary mismatches the germline segment, possibly from a read error. The chain has TRBV5-1 and TRBJ2-1, with unresolved D. Germline-derived CDR1 and CDR2 are SGHRS and YFSETQ. The CDR3 runs 12 residues. CDR3 sequence (DNA): TGCGCCAGCATCTTGGACGTGAATGAGCAGTTCTTC. It specifies CASILDVNEQFF.

This clonotype was observed a handful of times. The rearrangement joins TRBV6-5 to TRBJ1-2, with D possibly TRBD1 on 5 matching bases. V lost 6 bases to trimming and J lost 4 bases, with 9 bases between them. The CDR3 is 12 residues long. Germline V gives CDR1 MNHEY, CDR2 SVGAGI. The CDR3 sequence: CASSDRFYGYTF. The DNA of the CDR3 is TGTGCCAGCAGCGACAGATTCTATGGCTACACCTTC.

About this clonotype: A much bigger clone sits one base away, suggesting this may be a read error. The gene calls are TRBV7-3 and TRBJ2-5, with a possible D match to TRBD2 (5 bases). The V end was cut by 6 bases, the J end by 11 bases, with 22 bases between. The CDR3 covers 14 residues. The germline CDR1 and CDR2 sequences are SGHTA and FQGTGA. The CDR3 here is CASSGQGGIGEQYF. CDR3 DNA sequence: TGTGCCAGCAGTGGCCAAGGAGGTATTGGTGAGCAGTACTTC. Based on the CDR3 plus reference TRBV7-3 and TRBJ2-5, the full variable domain is GAGVSQTPSNKVTEKGKYVELRCDPISGHTALYWYRQSLGQGPEFLIYFQGTGAADDSGLPNDRFFAVRPEGSVSTLKIQRTERGDSAVYLCASSGQGGIGEQYFGPGTRLLVL.

This rearrangement joins TRBV6-2 or TRBV6-3 to TRBJ2-5; D is perhaps TRBD2 (7 bases). This CDR3 has 15 amino acids. The V end was cut by 8 bases, the J end by 1 base, with 17 bases between. Germline CDR1 reads MNHEY; CDR2 reads SVGEGT. The CDR3 nucleotides are TGTGCCAGCCGATTCAGCGGGACAATCCAAGAGACCCAGTACTTC. Translated, it gives CASRFSGTIQETQYF.

The rearrangement uses TRBV7-3 and TRBJ2-3; D is possibly TRBD1 (5 bases). Per the germline V gene, CDR1 is SGHTA and CDR2 is FQGTGA. Trimming removed 5 bases at V and 0 bases at J, with 18 bases between. The CDR3 is 17 residues long. The CDR3, as DNA: TGTGCCAGCAGCCCGAGCCCAGGGCCTCTAAGCACAGATACGCAGTATTTT. Translating it yields CASSPSPGPLSTDTQYF. The full variable domain, rest sourced from reference TRBV7-3 and TRBJ2-3, is GAGVSQTPSNKVTEKGKYVELRCDPISGHTALYWYRQSLGQGPEFLIYFQGTGAADDSGLPNDRFFAVRPEGSVSTLKIQRTERGDSAVYLCASSPSPGPLSTDTQYFGPGTRLTVL.